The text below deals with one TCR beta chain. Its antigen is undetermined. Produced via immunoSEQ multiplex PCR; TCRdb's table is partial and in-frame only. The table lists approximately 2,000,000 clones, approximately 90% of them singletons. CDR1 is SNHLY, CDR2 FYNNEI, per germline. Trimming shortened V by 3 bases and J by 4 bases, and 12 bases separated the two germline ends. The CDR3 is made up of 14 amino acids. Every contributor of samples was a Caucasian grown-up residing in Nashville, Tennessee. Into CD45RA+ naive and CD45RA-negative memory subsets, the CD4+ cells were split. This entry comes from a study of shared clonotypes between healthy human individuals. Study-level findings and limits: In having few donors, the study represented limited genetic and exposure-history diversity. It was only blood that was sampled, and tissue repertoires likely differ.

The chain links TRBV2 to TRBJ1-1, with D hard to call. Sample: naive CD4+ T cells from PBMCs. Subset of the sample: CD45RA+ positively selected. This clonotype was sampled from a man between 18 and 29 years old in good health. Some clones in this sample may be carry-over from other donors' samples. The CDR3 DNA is TGTGCCAGCAGTGACGTTCGCAGGATCACTGAAGCTTTCTTT. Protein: CASSDVRRITEAFF.